This T cell receptor (beta chain) derives from a study of shared clonotypes between healthy human individuals. Germline values: CDR1 MDHEN, CDR2 SYDVKM. The CDR3 extends over 13 amino acids. V lost 8 bases and J lost 4, with 13 bases in between. Findings and limits, study-wide: Some naive CD4 clonotypes, 4.5% to 5.5%, turned up in common across several donors. Memory subsets generally showed smaller estimated richness than naive subsets did.

Of note for this clone: Its specificity is unknown.

It was into CD45RA+ naive and CD45RA-negative memory subsets that the CD4+ cells were split. The run depth of the assay was deep. Generated by immunoSEQ multiplex PCR, the TCRdb table keeps only in-frame clones and is missing some. The table lists roughly 1,500,000 clones, about 98% of them singletons. Material for sequencing was naive CD4+ T cells sorted from blood. Described subset: CD45RA+ positively selected. The receptor's source is a man aged 25-45 years in good health. The V and J genes are TRBV28 and TRBJ2-3; D perhaps matches TRBD2 (6 bases). The CDR3 here is CASQEGIPDTQYF. The CDR3 coding sequence is TGTGCCAGCCAGGAGGGTATCCCAGATACGCAGTATTTT.